Following are 8 T cell receptor beta chains from one sample sequenced in a study of T-cell memory formation after mild COVID-19. TCRdb re-called the 5' RACE reads through MiXCR, storing one row per CDR3 protein. Seen here are around 250,000 distinct CDR3 sequences, 8% to 10% observed once, and the top ten hold roughly a fifth. The sample comprised PBMCs or a T cell subset sorted from them (not recorded which). The source is a man between 18 and 29 years old who had mild COVID-19 (a few samples of this study predate the infection). Cell type and time point are not known.

The gene calls are TRBV14 and TRBJ1-2, with a possible D match to TRBD1 (6 bases). The CDR3 covers 13 residues. Between the trimmed V and J ends, which lost 1 base and 7 bases, there was a span of 10 bases. Per germline, CDR1 SGHDN and CDR2 FVKESK. As DNA, the CDR3 is TGTGCCAGCAGCCAAGTAACAGGGTTTGGCTACACCTTC. Translating it yields CASSQVTGFGYTF.

The chain employs TRBV20-1 and TRBJ2-1; possibly TRBD1 for D (7 bases). This CDR3 is built from 14 residues. V lost 3 bases, J lost 5 bases, and 14 bases lay in between. The germline CDR1 and CDR2 sequences are DFQATT and SNEGSKA (reference sequence). The DNA of the CDR3 is TGCAGTGCTAGCTTGGCAGGGGGGAACAATGAGCAGTTCTTC. This translates into CSASLAGGNNEQFF.

V and J are TRBV6-1 and TRBJ2-5; either TRBD1 or TRBD2 may supply D (5 bases each). Germline V gene data show CDR1 as MNHNS and CDR2 as SASEGT. This CDR3 is built from 14 residues. V was clipped by 10 bases and J by 4 bases, with 19 bases between them. As DNA, the CDR3 is TGTGCCACCCGGGACCGGGCCCAAGGAGAGACCCAGTACTTC. Encoded protein: CATRDRAQGETQYF.

This clonotype has just a few counts. The chain couples TRBV4-3 to TRBJ1-1; no reliable D call. The CDR3 is 15 amino acids. Germline V CDR1 and CDR2: LGHNA, YSLEER. V lost 0 bases and J 3 bases, leaving 11 bases between the germline ends. CDR3 coding DNA: TGCGCCAGCAGCCAAGATTCCGCGCGGGACACTGAAGCTTTCTTT. This encodes CASSQDSARDTEAFF.

This clonotype came up a few times. The V call is TRBV12-3 or TRBV12-4, the J call TRBJ2-3, with TRBD2 matching 8 bases. With V trimmed by 7 bases and J by 3 bases, 9 bases remained unmatched. The CDR3 covers 15 residues. CDR3 sequence reads: CASTDRGGGTDTQYF. CDR3 coding DNA: TGTGCCAGCACCGATCGTGGCGGGGGGACAGATACGCAGTATTTT.

V gene TRBV12-3 or TRBV12-4 combines with J gene TRBJ2-2, with a tentative D call TRBD2 (5 bases). Trimming removed 7 bases from V and 2 bases from J, with 14 bases in between. The CDR3 contains 15 residues. CDR3 sequence (DNA): TGTGCCAGCACCCGAGGCCTAGCTAACACCGGGGAGCTGTTTTTT. Protein product: CASTRGLANTGELFF.

This clonotype occurred many times. This chain links TRBV7-8 with TRBJ2-3, with D uncertain. Trimming cost V 0 bases and J 4 bases, with 5 bases left between them. Germline V gene data show CDR1 as SGHVS and CDR2 as FQNEAQ. The length of the CDR3 is 13 residues. CDR3 DNA sequence: TGTGCCAGCAGCTTAGCAGGGCCAGATACGCAGTATTTT. Its translation is CASSLAGPDTQYF.

The chain employs TRBV27 and TRBJ1-1; D is possibly TRBD1 (5 bases). Trimming removed 7 bases at V and 1 base at J, with 19 bases between. Germline CDR1 is MNHEY and CDR2 is SMNVEV (reference sequence). This CDR3 is 16 amino acids long. For the CDR3, the DNA is TGTGCCAGCAACGAGGGGAACGCGGGTAGGAACACTGAAGCTTTCTTT. It specifies CASNEGNAGRNTEAFF.